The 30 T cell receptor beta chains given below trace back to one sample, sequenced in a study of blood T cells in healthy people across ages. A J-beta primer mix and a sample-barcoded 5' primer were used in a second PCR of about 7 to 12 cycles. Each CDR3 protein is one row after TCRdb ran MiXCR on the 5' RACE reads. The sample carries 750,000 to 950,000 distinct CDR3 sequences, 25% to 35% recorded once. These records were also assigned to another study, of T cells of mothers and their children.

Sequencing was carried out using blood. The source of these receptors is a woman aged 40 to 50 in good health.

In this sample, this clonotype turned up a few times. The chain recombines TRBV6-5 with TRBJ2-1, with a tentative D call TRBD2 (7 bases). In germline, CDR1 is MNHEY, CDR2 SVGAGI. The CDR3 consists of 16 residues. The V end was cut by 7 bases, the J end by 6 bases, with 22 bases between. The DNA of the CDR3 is TGTGCCAGCACCCGGACTTGGGCGGGGGCCTTCAATGAGCAGTTCTTC. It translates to CASTRTWAGAFNEQFF.

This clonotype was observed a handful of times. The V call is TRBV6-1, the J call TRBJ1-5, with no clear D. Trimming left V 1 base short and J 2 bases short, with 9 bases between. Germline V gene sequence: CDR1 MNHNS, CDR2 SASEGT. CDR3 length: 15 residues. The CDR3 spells CASSEGFRGNQPQHF. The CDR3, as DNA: TGTGCCAGCAGTGAAGGGTTTAGAGGCAATCAGCCCCAGCATTTT.

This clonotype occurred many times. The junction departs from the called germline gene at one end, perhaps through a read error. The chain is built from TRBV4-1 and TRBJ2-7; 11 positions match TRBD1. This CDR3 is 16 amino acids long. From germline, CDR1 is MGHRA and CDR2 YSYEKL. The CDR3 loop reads CASSLAGTGGSYEQYF. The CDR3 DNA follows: TGTGCCAGCAGCTTGGCCGGGACAGGGGGGTCCTACGAGCAGTACTTC.

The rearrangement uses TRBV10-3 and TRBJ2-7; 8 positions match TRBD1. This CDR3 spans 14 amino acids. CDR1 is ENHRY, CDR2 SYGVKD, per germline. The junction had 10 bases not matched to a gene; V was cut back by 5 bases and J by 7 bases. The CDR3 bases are TGTGCCATCAGTTCGACAGGGGACCTAATGGAGCAGTACTTC. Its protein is CAISSTGDLMEQYF.

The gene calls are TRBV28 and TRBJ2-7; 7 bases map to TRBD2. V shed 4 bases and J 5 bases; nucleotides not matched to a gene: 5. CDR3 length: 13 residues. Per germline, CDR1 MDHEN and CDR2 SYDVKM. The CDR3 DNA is TGTGCCAGCAGTTGGAGGGGAGGGAACGAGCAGTACTTC. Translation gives CASSWRGGNEQYF.

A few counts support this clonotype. CDR3: CSVTQGRDEKLFF. The CDR3 DNA follows: TGCAGCGTTACACAGGGCAGGGATGAAAAACTGTTTTTT. The chain links TRBV29-1 to TRBJ1-4, with a possible D match to TRBD1 (6 bases). Germline V lookup: CDR1 SQVTM, CDR2 ANQGSEA. V was trimmed by 5 bases and J by 6 bases, leaving 13 bases between them. CDR3 length equals 13 residues.

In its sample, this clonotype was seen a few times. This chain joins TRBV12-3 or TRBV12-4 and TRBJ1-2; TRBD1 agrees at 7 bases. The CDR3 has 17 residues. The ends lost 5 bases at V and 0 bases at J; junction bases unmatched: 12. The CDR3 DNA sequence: TGTGCCAGCAGTGAGGGGGCTCTCGTTTCATCTAACTATGGCTACACCTTC. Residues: CASSEGALVSSNYGYTF.

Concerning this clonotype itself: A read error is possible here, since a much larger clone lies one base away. The chain's CDR3 is CSASQSGGAVYEQYF. The CDR3 region has the DNA TGCAGTGCTTCCCAAAGCGGGGGGGCCGTATATGAGCAGTACTTC. V is TRBV20-1 and J is TRBJ2-5; 10 positions agree with TRBD2. V was pared by 5 bases and J by 11 bases, with 17 bases of the junction left unmatched. The CDR3 is made up of 15 amino acids. Per the germline V gene, CDR1 is DFQATT and CDR2 is SNEGSKA (reference sequence).

This CDR3 reads CASSSITGEYTEAFF. The DNA for the CDR3 is TGTGCCAGCAGCTCCATCACAGGGGAGTACACTGAAGCTTTCTTT. V and J are TRBV7-2 and TRBJ1-1, with 7 bases matching TRBD1. CDR1 and CDR2 (germline): SGHTA, FQGNSA. V dropped 4 bases and J dropped 3; count of bases not matched to a gene: 8. The CDR3 loop spans 15 amino acids. Supplemented by reference TRBV7-2 and TRBJ1-1, the full variable domain reads GAGVSQSPSNKVTEKGKDVELRCDPISGHTALYWYRQSLGQGLEFLIYFQGNSAPDKSGLPSDRFSAERTGGSVSTLTIQRTQQEDSAVYLCASSSITGEYTEAFFGQGTRLTVV.

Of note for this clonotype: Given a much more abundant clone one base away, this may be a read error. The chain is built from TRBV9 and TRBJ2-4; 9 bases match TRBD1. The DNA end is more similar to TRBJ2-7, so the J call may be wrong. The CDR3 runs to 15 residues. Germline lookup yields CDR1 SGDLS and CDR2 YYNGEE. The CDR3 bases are TGTGCCAGCAGCGCTACAGGGGGCGACTCCTACGAGCAGTACTTC. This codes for CASSATGGDSYEQYF.

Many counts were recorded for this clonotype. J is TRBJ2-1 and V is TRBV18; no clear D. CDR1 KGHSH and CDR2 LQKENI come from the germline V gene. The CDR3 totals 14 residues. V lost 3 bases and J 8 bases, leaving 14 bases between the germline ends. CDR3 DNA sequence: TGTGCCAGCTCACCCCATGAGGCAGTCGATGAGCAGTTCTTC. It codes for CASSPHEAVDEQFF.

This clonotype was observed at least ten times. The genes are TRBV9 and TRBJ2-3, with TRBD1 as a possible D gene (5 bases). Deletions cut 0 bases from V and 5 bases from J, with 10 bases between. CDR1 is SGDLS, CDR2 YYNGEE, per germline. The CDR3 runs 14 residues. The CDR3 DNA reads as TGTGCCAGCAGCGTAGCAGGGCAGGAAGATACGCAGTATTTT. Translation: CASSVAGQEDTQYF.

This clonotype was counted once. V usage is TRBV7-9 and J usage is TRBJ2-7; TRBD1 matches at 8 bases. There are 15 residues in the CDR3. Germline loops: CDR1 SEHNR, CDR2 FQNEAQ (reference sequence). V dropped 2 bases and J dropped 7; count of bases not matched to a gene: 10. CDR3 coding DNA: TGTGCCAGCAGCTTACTCAGGGGGCGGGACAATGAGCAGTACTTC. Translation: CASSLLRGRDNEQYF.

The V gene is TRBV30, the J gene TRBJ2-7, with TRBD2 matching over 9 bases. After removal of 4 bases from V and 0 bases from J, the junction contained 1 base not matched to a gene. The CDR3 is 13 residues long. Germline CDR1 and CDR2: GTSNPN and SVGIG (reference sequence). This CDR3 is CAWTSGVSYEQYF. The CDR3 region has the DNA TGTGCCTGGACTAGCGGGGTCTCCTACGAGCAGTACTTC. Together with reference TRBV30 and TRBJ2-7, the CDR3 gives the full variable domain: SQTIHQWPATLVQPVGSPLSLECTVEGTSNPNLYWYRQAAGRGLQLLFYSVGIGQISSEVPQNLSASRPQDRQFILSSKKLLLSDSGFYLCAWTSGVSYEQYFGPGTRLTVT.

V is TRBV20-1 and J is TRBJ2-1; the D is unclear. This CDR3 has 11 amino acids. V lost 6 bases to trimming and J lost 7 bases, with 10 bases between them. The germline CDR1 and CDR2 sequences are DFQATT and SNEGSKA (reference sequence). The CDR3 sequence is CSARTMNEQFF. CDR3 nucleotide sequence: TGCAGTGCGCGCACAATGAATGAGCAGTTCTTC.

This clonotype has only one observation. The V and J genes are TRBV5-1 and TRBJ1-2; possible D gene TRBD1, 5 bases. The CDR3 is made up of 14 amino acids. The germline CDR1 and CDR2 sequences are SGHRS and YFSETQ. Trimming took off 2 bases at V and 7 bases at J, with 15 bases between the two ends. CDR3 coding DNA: TGCGCCAGCAGCTTCGATGGGGGGAGTGCTGGCTACACCTTC. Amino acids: CASSFDGGSAGYTF.

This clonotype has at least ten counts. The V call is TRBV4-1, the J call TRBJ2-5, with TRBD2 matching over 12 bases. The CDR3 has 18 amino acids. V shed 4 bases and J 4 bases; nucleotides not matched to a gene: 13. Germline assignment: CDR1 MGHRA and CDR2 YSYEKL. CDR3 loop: CASSLNPSLAGGRETQYF. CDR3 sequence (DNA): TGCGCCAGCAGCCTTAACCCGTCGCTAGCGGGGGGGCGAGAGACCCAGTACTTC.

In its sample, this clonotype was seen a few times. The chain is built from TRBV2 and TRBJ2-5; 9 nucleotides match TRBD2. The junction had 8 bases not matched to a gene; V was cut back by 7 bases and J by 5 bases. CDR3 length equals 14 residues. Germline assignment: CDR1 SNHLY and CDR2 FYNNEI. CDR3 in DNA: TGTGCCAGCAATGGCGGGGGGGCGGAGGAGACCCAGTACTTC. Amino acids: CASNGGGAEETQYF.

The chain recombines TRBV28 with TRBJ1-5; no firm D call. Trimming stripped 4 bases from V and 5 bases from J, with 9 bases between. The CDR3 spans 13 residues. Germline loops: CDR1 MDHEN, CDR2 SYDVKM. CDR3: CASSSVQDQPQHF. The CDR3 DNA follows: TGTGCCAGCAGTTCTGTTCAGGATCAGCCCCAGCATTTT.

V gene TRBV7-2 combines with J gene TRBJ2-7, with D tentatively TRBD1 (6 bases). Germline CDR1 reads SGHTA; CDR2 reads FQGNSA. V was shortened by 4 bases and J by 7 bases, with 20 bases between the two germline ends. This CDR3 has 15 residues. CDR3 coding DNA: TGTGCCAGCAGCTCAGAGTGGGGGCTGGTAGGGGAGCAGTACTTC. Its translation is CASSSEWGLVGEQYF.

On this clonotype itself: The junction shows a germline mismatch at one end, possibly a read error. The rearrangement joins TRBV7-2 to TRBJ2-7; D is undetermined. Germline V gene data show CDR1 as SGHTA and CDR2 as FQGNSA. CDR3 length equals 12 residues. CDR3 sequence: CASSPRSYGQYF. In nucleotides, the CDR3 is TGTGCCAGTAGCCCCCGCTCCTACGGGCAGTACTTC.

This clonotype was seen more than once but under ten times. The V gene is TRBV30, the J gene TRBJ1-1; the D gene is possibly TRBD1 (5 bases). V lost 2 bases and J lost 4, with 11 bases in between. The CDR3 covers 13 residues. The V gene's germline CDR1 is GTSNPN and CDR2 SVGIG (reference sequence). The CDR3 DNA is TGTGCCTGGAGTCAGGGCAGTGGCACTGAAGCTTTCTTT. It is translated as CAWSQGSGTEAFF.

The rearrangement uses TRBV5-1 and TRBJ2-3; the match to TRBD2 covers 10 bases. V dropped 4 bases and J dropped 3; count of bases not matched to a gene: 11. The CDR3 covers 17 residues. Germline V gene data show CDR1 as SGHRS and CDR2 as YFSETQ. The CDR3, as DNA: TGCGCCAGCAGCCCCGGACTAGCGGCGATACAAACAGATACGCAGTATTTT. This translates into CASSPGLAAIQTDTQYF. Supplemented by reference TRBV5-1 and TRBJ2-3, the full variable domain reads KAGVTQTPRYLIKTRGQQVTLSCSPISGHRSVSWYQQTPGQGLQFLFEYFSETQRNKGNFPGRFSGRQFSNSRSEMNVSTLELGDSALYLCASSPGLAAIQTDTQYFGPGTRLTVL.

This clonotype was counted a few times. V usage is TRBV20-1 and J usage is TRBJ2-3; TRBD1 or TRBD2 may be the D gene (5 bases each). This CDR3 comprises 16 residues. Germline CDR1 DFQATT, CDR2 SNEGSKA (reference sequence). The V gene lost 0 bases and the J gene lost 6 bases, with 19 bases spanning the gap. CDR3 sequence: CSAREGDLFLVDTQYF. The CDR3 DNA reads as TGCAGTGCTAGAGAAGGGGACCTCTTTCTCGTCGATACGCAGTATTTT.

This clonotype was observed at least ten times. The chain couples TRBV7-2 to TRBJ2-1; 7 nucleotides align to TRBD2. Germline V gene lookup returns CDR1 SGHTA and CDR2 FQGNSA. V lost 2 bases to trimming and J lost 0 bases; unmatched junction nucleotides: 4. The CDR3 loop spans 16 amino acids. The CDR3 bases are TGTGCCAGCAGCTTAAGTTCGGGGGGCTCCTACAATGAGCAGTTCTTC. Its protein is CASSLSSGGSYNEQFF.

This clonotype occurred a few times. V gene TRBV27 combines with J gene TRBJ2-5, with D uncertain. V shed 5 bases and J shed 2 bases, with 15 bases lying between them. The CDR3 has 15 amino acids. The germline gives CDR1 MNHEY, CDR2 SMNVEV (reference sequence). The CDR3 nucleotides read TGTGCCAGCAGTCAGCTATTTGGGTTTCAAGAGACCCAGTACTTC. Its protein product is CASSQLFGFQETQYF.

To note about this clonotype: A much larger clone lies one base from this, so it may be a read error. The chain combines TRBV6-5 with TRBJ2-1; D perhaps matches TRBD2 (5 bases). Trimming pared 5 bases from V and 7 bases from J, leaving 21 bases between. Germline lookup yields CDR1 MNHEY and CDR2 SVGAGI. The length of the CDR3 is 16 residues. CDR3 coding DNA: TGTGCCAGCAGTCACTTCGACTATCTCTCTGGTAATGAGCAGTTCTTC. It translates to CASSHFDYLSGNEQFF.

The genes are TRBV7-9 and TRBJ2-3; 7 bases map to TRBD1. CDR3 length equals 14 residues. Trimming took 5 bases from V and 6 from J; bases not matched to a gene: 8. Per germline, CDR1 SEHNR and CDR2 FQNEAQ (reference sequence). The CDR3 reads CASSDGQAWDTQYF. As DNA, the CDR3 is TGTGCCAGCAGCGACGGACAGGCCTGGGATACGCAGTATTTT. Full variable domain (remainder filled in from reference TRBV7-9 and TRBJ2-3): DTGVSQNPRHKITKRGQNVTFRCDPISEHNRLYWYRQTLGQGPEFLTYFQNEAQLEKSRLLSDRFSAERPKGSFSTLEIQRTEQGDSAMYLCASSDGQAWDTQYFGPGTRLTVL.

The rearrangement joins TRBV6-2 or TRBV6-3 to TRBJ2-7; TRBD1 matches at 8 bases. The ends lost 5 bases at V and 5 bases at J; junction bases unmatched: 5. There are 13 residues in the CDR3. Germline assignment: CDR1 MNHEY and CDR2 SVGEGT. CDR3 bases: TGTGCCAGCAGTGACAGGGGAATCGACGAGCAGTACTTC. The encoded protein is CASSDRGIDEQYF.

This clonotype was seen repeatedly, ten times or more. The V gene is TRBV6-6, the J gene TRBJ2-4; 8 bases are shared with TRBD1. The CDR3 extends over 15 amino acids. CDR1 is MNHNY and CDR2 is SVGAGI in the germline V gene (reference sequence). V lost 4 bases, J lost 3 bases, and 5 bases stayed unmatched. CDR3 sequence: CASSSGGPNKNIQYF. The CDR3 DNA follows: TGTGCCAGCAGTTCAGGGGGCCCGAACAAAAACATTCAGTACTTC.